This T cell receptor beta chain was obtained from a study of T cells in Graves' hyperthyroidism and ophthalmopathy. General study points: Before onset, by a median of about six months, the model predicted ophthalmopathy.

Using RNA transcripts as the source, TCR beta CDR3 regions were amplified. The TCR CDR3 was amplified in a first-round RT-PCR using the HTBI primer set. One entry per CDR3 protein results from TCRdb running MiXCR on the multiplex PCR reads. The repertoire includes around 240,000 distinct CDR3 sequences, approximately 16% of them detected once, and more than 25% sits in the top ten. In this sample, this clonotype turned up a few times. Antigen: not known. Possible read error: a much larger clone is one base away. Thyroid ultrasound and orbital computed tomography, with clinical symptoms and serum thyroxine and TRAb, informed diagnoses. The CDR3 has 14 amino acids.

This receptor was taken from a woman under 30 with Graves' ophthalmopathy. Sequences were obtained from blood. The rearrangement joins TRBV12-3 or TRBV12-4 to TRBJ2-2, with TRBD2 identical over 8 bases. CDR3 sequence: CANSIAGNTRELFF. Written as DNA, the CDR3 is TGTGCCAACTCTATAGCGGGGAACACCAGGGAGCTGTTTTTT.